This T cell receptor beta chain was sequenced during a study of vaccination effects on CD4 cells after COVID-19. The wider study: Wells each received over 1.5 million PBMC, cultured with approximately 9.7 IU/ml IL-2 and 10 ug/ml peptides.

Subsequent to a culture period of roughly 11 days, CD4+ T cells were isolated. Remarks on this clone: Its antigen is not known.

The data were produced by immunoSEQ multiplex PCR, yet TCRdb's version contains in-frame clones alone and is incomplete. The sample holds under 50,000 clones, about 76% seen once. The CDR3 sequence is 15 residues long. Germline V gene lookup returns CDR1 MNHEY and CDR2 SVGAGI. J lost 2 bases, V lost 6 bases, and 7 bases had no gene match. V and J are TRBV6-5 and TRBJ2-1; 7 nucleotides line up with TRBD1. Source: CD4+ T cells from PBMCs cultured without peptide, taken before COVID-19 vaccination. The TCR comes from a human donor who had a prior SARS-CoV-2 infection. CDR3 bases: TGTGCCAGCAGCCGCCGACAGGGTACCTACAATGAGCAGTTCTTC. Amino acid sequence: CASSRRQGTYNEQFF.